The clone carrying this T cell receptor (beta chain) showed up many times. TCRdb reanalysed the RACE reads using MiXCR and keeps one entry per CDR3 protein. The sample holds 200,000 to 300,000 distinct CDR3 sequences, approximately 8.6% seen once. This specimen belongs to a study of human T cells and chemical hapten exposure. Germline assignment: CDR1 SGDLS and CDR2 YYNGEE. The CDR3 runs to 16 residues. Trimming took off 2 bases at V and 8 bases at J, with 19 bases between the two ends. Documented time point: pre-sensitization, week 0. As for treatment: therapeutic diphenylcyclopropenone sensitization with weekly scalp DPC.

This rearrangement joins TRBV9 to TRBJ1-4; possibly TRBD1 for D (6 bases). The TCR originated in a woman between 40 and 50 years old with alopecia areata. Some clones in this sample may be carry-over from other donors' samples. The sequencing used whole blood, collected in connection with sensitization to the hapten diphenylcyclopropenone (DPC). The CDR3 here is CASSVFGRGQEEKLFF. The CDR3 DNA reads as TGTGCCAGCAGCGTTTTCGGCAGGGGCCAGGAGGAAAAACTGTTTTTT. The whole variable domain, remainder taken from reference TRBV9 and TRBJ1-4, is DSGVTQTPKHLITATGQRVTLRCSPRSGDLSVYWYQQSLDQGLQFLIQYYNGEERAKGNILERFSAQQFPDLHSELNLSSLELGDSALYFCASSVFGRGQEEKLFFGSGTQLSVL.